This T cell receptor beta chain stems from a study of OX40 agonist ivuxolimab in advanced cancers. In the study overall: Ivuxolimab was a fully human IgG2 agonistic monoclonal antibody targeting the costimulatory receptor OX40 (CD134). Intravenous ivuxolimab was administered to patients every 2 weeks at six dose levels: 0.01, 0.1, 0.3, 1.5, 3 and 10 mg/kg. Of the 50 to 55 dose-escalation patients, hepatocellular carcinoma was present in 19, melanoma in about 15, renal cell carcinoma in 9 and head and neck cancer in 9. The dose-escalation cohort was almost 85% male with a mean age of approximately 59 years, ranging from 23 to 79. Patients were allowed to have had prior anti-PD-1, anti-PD-L1 or anti-CTLA-4 therapy, and approximately 40% of the dose-escalation patients had previously received checkpoint inhibitors. Partial responses occurred in three dose-escalation patients: two with cutaneous melanoma and one with hepatocellular carcinoma. The purpose of peripheral TCRbeta sequencing was to test whether ivuxolimab changed TCR sequence diversity and led to clonal T-cell expansion. The monotherapy dose-escalation portion (N ≈ 52 patients) of the phase I ivuxolimab trial is reported in the paper.

Patients with autoimmune disease history or receiving systemic immunosuppression were excluded from the trial. Peripheral blood for TCR sequencing was collected from all dose cohorts at baseline, on cycle 4 day 1, and on cycle 7 day 1. Samples were obtained from an open-label, multicenter, first-in-human phase I dose-escalation trial of ivuxolimab. Adults with locally advanced or metastatic head and neck squamous cell, hepatocellular, melanoma or renal cell carcinoma were enrolled in the trial. CD4+ and CD8+ T cells were sorted separately from peripheral blood before TCR sequencing. V loses 0 bases, J loses 2 bases, and the germline ends lie 10 bases apart. Taken from the germline V gene, the CDR1 and CDR2 loops are SGHRS and YFSETQ. From its cysteine to its phenylalanine, the CDR3 spans 15 amino acids. The read is trimmed to its CDR3 DNA, 45 bases read in frame from base 1. To sequence the TCRbeta CDR3 region, genomic DNA was isolated from the sorted cells. The immunoSEQ Assay was used for sequencing of TCRbeta CDR3 regions. This immuneACCESS table, as held by TCRdb, lists in-frame sequences with V and J called but not all clones. Of the missing ones, under half trace to an unresolved V gene in checked studies; the others have no known cause. This sample has roughly 20,000 clones in its table, and around 85% of those were observed once. The leading ten clones occupy about a sixth of the sample.

This clone showed up just once. Which antigen it targets is not known. No clone much larger than this one lies a single base away; base qualities are absent. Overall study results and their limits: Which antigens the clonally expanded peripheral T cells were specific for was not determined. After ivuxolimab, expanded clones were on average more numerous among CD8+ T cells than among CD4+ T cells. Low levels of normalized T-cell clonal expansion were also shown by some nonresponding patients. In the 0.1-3.0 mg/kg groups, partial responders were among the patients with the lowest normalized peripheral clonal expansion, particularly in CD8+ T cells. At doses of 0.1 to 3.0 mg/kg, clonal expansion of both CD4+ and CD8+ T cells in blood was seen between baseline and week 6.

The sample here was CD4+ or CD8+ T cells sorted from blood, taken in a trial of the OX40 agonist ivuxolimab. This clonotype originated in an adult with an advanced solid tumor such as melanoma, head and neck, liver or kidney cancer. In this chain, TRBV5-1 is recombined with TRBJ2-3; the best D guess is TRBD1, with 5 bases matching. The CDR3 protein sequence reads: CASSLEQGLTDTQYF. The nucleotide sequence is given as TGCGCCAGCAGCTTGGAGCAGGGCCTCACAGATACGCAGTATTTT.